The 28 T cell receptor beta chains presented below share a single source sample, sequenced in a study of blood T cell repertoires in COVID-19. This table comes from immunoSEQ multiplex PCR, and its TCRdb copy is limited to in-frame clones, with some not included. The sample contains some 150,000 clones, 81% of which appear only once. Sequenced: peripheral blood. These receptors were taken from a human donor with acute or convalescent COVID-19. The donor label of this sample is uncertain.

The chain carries TRBV5-4 and TRBJ1-4, with 9 bases lining up with TRBD1. Germline loops: CDR1 SGHNT, CDR2 YYREEE (reference sequence). The CDR3 covers 17 residues. V shed 3 bases, J shed 8 bases, and the junction held 14 bases outside the gene matches. The CDR3, as DNA: TGTGCCAGCAGCTCCTTGGACAGGGGCGCGGCAGAAGAAAAACTGTTTTTT. Residues: CASSSLDRGAAEEKLFF.

The V and J genes are TRBV10-2 and TRBJ2-1; TRBD1 agrees at 9 bases. Germline CDR1 reads WSHSY; CDR2 reads SAAADI. This CDR3 has 16 residues. The V gene end was trimmed by 3 bases and the J gene end by 10 bases; junction bases not matched to a gene: 13. The CDR3 DNA reads as TGCGCCAGCAGTGATGGTTTAGGACAGGGGAAGCGGGAGCAGTTCTTC. Amino acids: CASSDGLGQGKREQFF.

Remarks on this clone: Additional DNA sequences in this sample encode the identical CDR3. V usage is TRBV7-8 and J usage is TRBJ1-1, with 8 bases lining up with TRBD1. V lost 1 base to trimming and J lost 0 bases; unmatched junction nucleotides: 4. CDR1 SGHVS and CDR2 FQNEAQ come from the germline V gene. This CDR3 has 16 amino acids. The CDR3 coding sequence is TGTGCCAGCAGCTTAGGCACAGGGGGGTTGAACACTGAAGCTTTCTTT. It translates to CASSLGTGGLNTEAFF.

The chain uses TRBV5-4 and TRBJ2-3; 7 bases match TRBD2. The V gene end was trimmed by 4 bases and the J gene end by 0 bases; junction bases not matched to a gene: 5. Germline CDR1 is SGHNT and CDR2 is YYREEE (reference sequence). This CDR3 contains 15 residues. For the CDR3, the DNA is TGTGCCAGCAGCCCACCGGGACTAAGCACAGATACGCAGTATTTT. It encodes CASSPPGLSTDTQYF.

This chain links TRBV6-5 with TRBJ2-2; D unresolved. The germline CDR1 and CDR2 sequences are MNHEY and SVGAGI. The V gene lost 3 bases and the J gene lost 0 bases, with 8 bases spanning the gap. There are 15 residues in the CDR3. CDR3 sequence (DNA): TGTGCCAGCAGTTATGGCAGTCCGAACACCGGGGAGCTGTTTTTT. It translates to CASSYGSPNTGELFF.

The chain links TRBV6-5 to TRBJ2-7; the match to TRBD2 covers 7 bases. Germline CDR1 reads MNHEY; CDR2 reads SVGAGI. Trimming at V came to 7 bases and at J to 7 bases, leaving 13 bases not matched to a gene. The CDR3 consists of 14 residues. The CDR3 bases are TGTGCCAGCACTCTATCGGCGGAGGGAGGGGAGCAGTACTTC. Amino acids: CASTLSAEGGEQYF.

The rearrangement links TRBV4-1 to TRBJ1-4, with D uncertain. V lost 1 base and J lost 8, with 8 bases in between. Looked up from germline, CDR1 is MGHRA and CDR2 is YSYEKL. This CDR3 is 13 amino acids long. Here the CDR3 DNA reads TGCGCCAGCAGCCAAGCCGGGGAAGAAAAACTGTTTTTT. Its translation: CASSQAGEEKLFF.

The chain recombines TRBV6-5 with TRBJ2-3, with TRBD1 identical over 8 bases. Germline trimming cut 8 bases from V and 1 base from J; bases unmatched to any gene: 5. The CDR3 is 14 amino acids. Germline V gene lookup returns CDR1 MNHEY and CDR2 SVGAGI. CDR3 residues: CASEPGQGTDTQYF. In DNA form, the CDR3 reads TGTGCCAGCGAACCGGGACAGGGCACAGATACGCAGTATTTT.

The rearrangement joins TRBV10-3 to TRBJ2-6; D is unclear. CDR3 length: 16 amino acids. Germline V gene data show CDR1 as ENHRY and CDR2 as SYGVKD. Trimming removed 0 bases from V and 2 bases from J, with 8 bases in between. The CDR3 loop reads CAISESWSAGANVLTF. CDR3 in DNA: TGTGCCATCAGTGAGTCGTGGTCAGCTGGGGCCAACGTCCTGACTTTC.

The chain has TRBV19 and TRBJ1-4; D ambiguous. Germline-derived CDR1 and CDR2 are LNHDA and SQIVND (reference sequence). The CDR3 contains 12 residues. Trimming pared 8 bases from V and 4 bases from J, leaving 8 bases between. CDR3 DNA sequence: TGTGCCAGTCGCCCGAGTAATGAAAAACTGTTTTTT. Amino acids: CASRPSNEKLFF.

The chain uses TRBV7-8 and TRBJ1-6; D unresolved. Per germline, CDR1 SGHVS and CDR2 FQNEAQ. The V end lost 1 base, the J end lost 9 bases, and 19 bases lay between the germline ends. The CDR3 consists of 17 residues. For the CDR3, the DNA is TGTGCCAGCAGCTTAGTCGACGGCGAATGGGCGGGTTCACCCCTCCACTTT. This translates into CASSLVDGEWAGSPLHF.

The chain employs TRBV20-1 and TRBJ1-1; D gene ambiguous. Germline V gives CDR1 DFQATT, CDR2 SNEGSKA (reference sequence). This CDR3 has 13 residues. Trimming took 3 bases from V and 3 from J, leaving 11 bases between them. CDR3 region: CSASWRAYTEAFF. The CDR3 DNA reads TGCAGTGCTAGTTGGAGAGCCTACACTGAAGCTTTCTTT.

This clone has only a few counts. The chain couples TRBV6-5 to TRBJ2-3, with 12 bases matching TRBD2. The CDR3 spans 15 residues. Germline CDR1 reads MNHEY; CDR2 reads SVGAGI. V lost 5 bases and J lost 5; bases outside the gene matches: 5. The CDR3 bases are TGTGCCAGCAGTCCCCTAGCGGGGGGGAGAGATACGCAGTATTTT. Residues: CASSPLAGGRDTQYF.

This clone appeared a single time. J is TRBJ1-6 and V is TRBV15; unclear D gene. CDR1 is LNHNV, CDR2 YYDKDF, per germline (reference sequence). This CDR3 comprises 15 residues. Deletions cut 0 bases from V and 8 bases from J, with 11 bases between. CDR3 nucleotides: TGTGCCACCAGCAGAGAGCCCCTGTTAGATTCACCCCTCCACTTT. Residues: CATSREPLLDSPLHF.

The chain uses TRBV30 and TRBJ1-6, with D possibly matching TRBD1 (5 bases). The length of the CDR3 is 14 residues. Trimming removed 5 bases from V and 7 bases from J, with 15 bases in between. The germline V gene has CDR1 GTSNPN and CDR2 SVGIG (reference sequence). CDR3 amino acids: CAWESGEENSPLHF. CDR3 sequence (DNA): TGTGCCTGGGAATCGGGGGAAGAAAATTCACCCCTCCACTTT.

The genes are TRBV13 and TRBJ1-2; D is undetermined. The CDR3 runs 14 residues. Germline assignment: CDR1 PRHDT and CDR2 FYEKMQ (reference sequence). V lost 2 bases and J 4 bases, leaving 11 bases between the germline ends. CDR3 amino acids: CASSLYRLGYGYTF. CDR3 nucleotide sequence: TGTGCCAGCAGCTTATACCGACTTGGCTATGGCTACACCTTC.

This clone was detected only once. J is TRBJ2-7 and V is TRBV5-1; perhaps TRBD1 as D (6 bases). This CDR3 comprises 14 residues. Trimming pared 5 bases from V and 1 base from J, leaving 13 bases between. The germline V gene encodes CDR1 SGHRS and CDR2 YFSETQ. CDR3 region: CASSRDTTSYEQYF. CDR3 sequence (DNA): TGCGCCAGCAGTAGGGACACAACTTCCTACGAGCAGTACTTC.

Only one count was recorded for this clone. The chain carries TRBV27 and TRBJ1-2, with TRBD1 matching over 11 bases. Germline trimming cut 4 bases from V and 4 bases from J; bases unmatched to any gene: 5. The CDR3 contains 15 residues. Germline-derived CDR1 and CDR2 are MNHEY and SMNVEV (reference sequence). CDR3 DNA sequence: TGTGCCAGCAGTTCCGGGACAGGGGGTGGCTATGGCTACACCTTC. Its protein product is CASSSGTGGGYGYTF.

This clone was counted once. This chain connects TRBV5-4 to TRBJ1-4; possibly TRBD1 for D (5 bases). The CDR3 has 14 residues. Deletions cut 3 bases from V and 8 bases from J, with 14 bases between. Per germline, CDR1 SGHNT and CDR2 YYREEE (reference sequence). CDR3: CASSSGTSGEKLFF. In DNA form, the CDR3 reads TGTGCCAGCAGCTCCGGGACTTCGGGGGAAAAACTGTTTTTT.

The J gene is TRBJ2-7, the V gene TRBV6-6; D is uncertain. Germline V CDR1 and CDR2: MNHNY, SVGAGI (reference sequence). This CDR3 region has 16 residues. Trimming cost V 2 bases and J 4 bases, with 18 bases left between them. The CDR3, as DNA: TGTGCCAGCAGTTACGGTACTATCGCTCTACCATACGAGCAGTACGTC. Translation: CASSYGTIALPYEQYV.

This chain links TRBV18 with TRBJ2-2; 7 nucleotides line up with TRBD2. Trimming removed 6 bases from V and 6 bases from J; junction bases left unmatched: 4. CDR3 length equals 13 residues. The V gene's germline CDR1 is KGHSH and CDR2 LQKENI. The CDR3, as DNA: TGTGCCAGCTCCCCCGGGAGGTCCGGGGAGCTGTTTTTT. It yields the protein CASSPGRSGELFF. Full variable domain (missing parts from reference TRBV18 and TRBJ2-2): NAGVMQNPRHLVRRRGQEARLRCSPMKGHSHVYWYRQLPEEGLKFMVYLQKENIIDESGMPKERFSAEFPKEGPSILRIQQVVRGDSAAYFCASSPGRSGELFFGEGSRLTVL.

This clone showed up just a few times. This sequence joins TRBV11-2 and TRBJ1-1; TRBD1 might be the D (6 bases). Trimming removed 5 bases from V and 3 bases from J, with 16 bases in between. The germline CDR1 and CDR2 sequences are SGHAT and FQNNGV. The CDR3 is made up of 15 amino acids. CDR3 protein: CASSARTVGDTEAFF. As DNA, the CDR3 is TGTGCCAGCAGCGCCCGGACAGTAGGAGACACTGAAGCTTTCTTT.

This clone was detected only once. The V gene is TRBV4-1, the J gene TRBJ1-6; D is ambiguous. This CDR3 contains 15 residues. The germline V gene has CDR1 MGHRA and CDR2 YSYEKL. V was clipped by 0 bases and J by 4 bases, with 7 bases between them. The CDR3 nucleotides read TGCGCCAGCAGCCAAGATTTACAGTATAATTCACCCCTCCACTTT. Translating it yields CASSQDLQYNSPLHF.

CDR3 sequence (DNA): TGTGCCAGCAGCCCACAGGCTAGCTCCTACAATGAGCAGTTCTTC. It codes for CASSPQASSYNEQFF. The gene calls are TRBV7-3 and TRBJ2-1; a possible D gene is TRBD1 (5 bases). Trimming removed 5 bases from V and 0 bases from J, with 11 bases in between. Per the germline V gene, CDR1 is SGHTA and CDR2 is FQGTGA. CDR3 length equals 15 residues.

This clone was recorded once. The genes are TRBV24-1 and TRBJ1-1; 8 bases agree with TRBD1. The germline CDR1 and CDR2 sequences are KGHDR and SFDVKD. CDR3 length: 14 residues. V shed 6 bases, J shed 1 base, and the junction held 3 bases outside the gene matches. This CDR3 is CATSSTGGNTEAFF. CDR3 DNA: TGTGCCACCAGTTCTACAGGGGGGAACACTGAAGCTTTCTTT.

J is TRBJ1-2 and V is TRBV7-2; D remains unclear. V lost 5 bases and J lost 2, with 12 bases in between. This CDR3 comprises 14 residues. Germline V gene sequence: CDR1 SGHTA, CDR2 FQGNSA. CDR3: CASSPRGGNYGYTF. CDR3 nucleotide sequence: TGTGCCAGCAGCCCGAGAGGCGGAAACTATGGCTACACCTTC.

CDR3 protein: CASSMEVFYGYTF. CDR3 coding DNA: TGTGCCAGTAGTATGGAGGTGTTCTATGGCTACACCTTC. J is TRBJ1-2 and V is TRBV19; no clear D. The germline V and J ends were trimmed by 3 bases and 4 bases, with 9 bases remaining between them. The germline V gene has CDR1 LNHDA and CDR2 SQIVND (reference sequence). The CDR3 runs 13 residues.

The genes are TRBV9 and TRBJ1-2; unclear D gene. This CDR3 has 12 amino acids. The V end was cut by 5 bases, the J end by 3 bases, with 8 bases between. The V gene's germline CDR1 is SGDLS and CDR2 YYNGEE. The CDR3 reads CASRRGDYGYTF. Written as DNA, the CDR3 is TGTGCCAGCAGACGGGGAGACTATGGCTACACCTTC.